These T cell receptor beta chains were read from a single sample in a study of blood T cell repertoires in COVID-19. Sequencing was performed with immunoSEQ multiplex PCR; in TCRdb, only in-frame clones are kept and a portion is missing. The table lists about 21,000 clones, roughly 84% of them singletons, with 22% in the top ten. Sequenced sample: peripheral blood. The receptors here all came from an elderly man with active or convalescent COVID-19. The CDR3 runs from the conserved cysteine through the conserved F or W. D genes are given only for firm matches. Where a row states a size, it is once, few, many or the class of an expanded clone; other rows omit it.

v_call	j_call	clone_size	d_call	cdr3_aa	cdr3_nt
TRBV15	TRBJ2-1	-	TRBD2	CATSRPSGRHNEQFF	TGTGCCACCAGCAGGCCTAGCGGGAGGCACAATGAGCAGTTCTTC
TRBV18	TRBJ1-3	once	TRBD1	CASSRSGTEAYSGNTIYF	TGTGCCAGCTCACGGTCCGGGACAGAGGCTTACTCTGGAAACACCATATATTTT
TRBV7-3	TRBJ1-2	-	-	CASSTSGVYGYTF	TGTGCCAGCAGCACCTCAGGGGTGTATGGCTACACCTTC
TRBV19	TRBJ1-2	-	TRBD1	CASSQQGYYGYTF	TGTGCCAGTAGCCAACAGGGGTACTATGGCTACACCTTC
TRBV7-7	TRBJ2-1	-	TRBD1	CASSLGGTGYNEQFF	TGTGCCAGCAGCTTAGGCGGGACAGGCTACAATGAGCAGTTCTTC
TRBV2	TRBJ2-3	-	TRBD2	CASRGPTSAGTDTQYF	TGTGCCAGCAGAGGGCCGACTAGCGCGGGCACAGATACGCAGTATTTT
TRBV18	TRBJ2-3	-	TRBD2	CASSQTPTSGGANTQYF	TGTGCCAGCTCTCAGACACCGACTAGCGGGGGGGCAAATACGCAGTATTTT
TRBV29-1	TRBJ2-3	-	TRBD2	CSVDTKGLEADTQYF	TGCAGCGTTGACACGAAAGGACTAGAGGCAGATACGCAGTATTTT
TRBV6-1	TRBJ2-1	once	-	CASSDSSSVYNEQFF	TGTGCCAGCAGTGATTCTTCTAGCGTCTACAATGAGCAGTTCTTC
TRBV3-1/TRBV3-2	TRBJ1-4	few	TRBD1	CASSRGQGGNEKLFF	TGTGCCAGCAGCCGGGGACAGGGGGGTAATGAAAAACTGTTTTTT
TRBV11-3	TRBJ1-1	once	TRBD1	CASSTRQGMSFF	TGTGCCAGCAGCACCCGACAGGGTATGAGTTTCTTT
TRBV6-5	TRBJ1-2	-	-	CASSRDGNNYGYTF	TGTGCCAGCAGTCGAGACGGGAATAACTATGGCTACACCTTC
TRBV28	TRBJ1-3	-	TRBD1	CASSPGQVVRGNTIYF	TGTGCCAGCAGCCCGGGACAGGTTGTCCGTGGAAACACCATATATTTT
TRBV7-9	TRBJ1-4	-	-	CASSREVVNEKLFF	TGTGCCAGCAGTCGAGAGGTGGTTAATGAAAAACTGTTTTTT
TRBV5-1	TRBJ2-3	-	TRBD2	CASSPGGPGDTQYF	TGCGCCAGCAGCCCGGGGGGGCCTGGAGATACGCAGTATTTT
TRBV2	TRBJ2-6	few	-	CASRLLSGANVLTF	TGTGCCAGCAGACTTCTCTCTGGGGCCAACGTCCTGACTTTC
TRBV28	TRBJ2-5	-	-	CASHTGGVKTQYF	TGTGCCAGCCATACGGGGGGCGTGAAGACCCAGTACTTC
TRBV30	TRBJ1-1	-	-	CAWSVIRNTEAFF	TGTGCCTGGAGTGTAATCAGGAACACTGAAGCTTTCTTT
TRBV6-1	TRBJ1-1	-	-	CASSEAVQGVRAFF	TGTGCCAGCAGTGAAGCGGTACAGGGCGTGAGGGCTTTCTTT
TRBV11-2	TRBJ2-2	-	-	CASSLWHTGELFF	TGTGCCAGCAGCCTGTGGCACACCGGGGAGCTGTTTTTT
TRBV5-4	TRBJ2-2	-	-	CASSWGRTGELFF	TGTGCCAGCAGCTGGGGGCGTACCGGGGAGCTGTTTTTT
TRBV18	TRBJ1-1	-	-	CASSPPRGEAFF	TGTGCCAGCTCACCCCCCAGGGGAGAAGCTTTCTTT
TRBV7-2	TRBJ2-3	-	TRBD2	CASSAGGLVEDTQYF	TGTGCCAGCAGCGCCGGTGGACTAGTAGAAGATACGCAGTATTTT
TRBV6-5	TRBJ2-2	-	-	CASRRTPETGELFF	TGTGCCAGCAGGAGGACACCTGAGACCGGGGAGCTGTTTTTT
TRBV2	TRBJ2-5	-	-	CASSVQGGPETQYF	TGTGCCAGCAGTGTTCAGGGGGGCCCAGAGACCCAGTACTTC
TRBV3-1/TRBV3-2	TRBJ2-7	-	-	CASSRDIYEQYF	TGTGCCAGCAGCCGGGACATCTACGAGCAGTACTTC
TRBV5-1	TRBJ1-2	-	-	CASSPDTNNYGYTF	TGCGCCAGCAGCCCGGACACAAACAACTATGGCTACACCTTC
TRBV7-9	TRBJ1-1	-	-	CASSLVRGNTEAFF	TGTGCCAGCAGCTTAGTCAGGGGAAACACTGAAGCTTTCTTT
TRBV7-7	TRBJ2-2	few	TRBD2	CASSFAGLAGAGELFF	TGTGCCAGCAGCTTCGCGGGACTAGCGGGGGCCGGGGAGCTGTTTTTT